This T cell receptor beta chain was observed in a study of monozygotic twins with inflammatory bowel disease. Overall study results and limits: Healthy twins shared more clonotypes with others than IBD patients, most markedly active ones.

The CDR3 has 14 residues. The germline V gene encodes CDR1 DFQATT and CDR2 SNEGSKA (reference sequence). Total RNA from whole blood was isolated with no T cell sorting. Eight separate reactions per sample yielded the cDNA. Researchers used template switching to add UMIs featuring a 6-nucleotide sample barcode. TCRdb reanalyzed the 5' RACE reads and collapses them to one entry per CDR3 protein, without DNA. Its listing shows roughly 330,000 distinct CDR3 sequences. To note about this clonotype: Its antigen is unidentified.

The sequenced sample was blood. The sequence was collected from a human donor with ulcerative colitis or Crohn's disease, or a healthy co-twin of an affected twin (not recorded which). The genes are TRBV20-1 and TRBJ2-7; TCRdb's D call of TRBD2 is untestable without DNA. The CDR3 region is CSASQPLAGGEQYF.